The 27 T cell receptor beta chains in this list originate from one sample, sequenced in a study of control samples from healthy donors and cancer patients (dated by TCRdb to 2020 to 2021). Receptor libraries were prepared by the immunoSEQ multiplex PCR assay. TCRdb mirrors the immuneACCESS table, restricted to in-frame sequences. Some clones are absent from its copies; in checked studies, under half trace to an unresolved V gene, and the reason for the others is unknown. This sample has 55,000 to 85,000 clones in its table, and 85% to 90% of those were observed once. Jointly, the top ten make up roughly a fifth of the sample. The sample taken for sequencing was PBMCs. The receptors were gathered from a man aged 55 to 70 with lung cancer.

This sequence joins TRBV6-5 and TRBJ1-4; D is perhaps TRBD1 (5 bases). V was pared by 9 bases and J by 3 bases, with 11 bases between. Germline CDR1 is MNHEY and CDR2 is SVGAGI. The CDR3 runs 13 residues. CDR3 sequence (DNA): TGTGCCAGTGAGGGGTTTTCTAATGAAAAACTGTTTTTT. Protein: CASEGFSNEKLFF.

V gene TRBV6-5 combines with J gene TRBJ2-7; a weak D match, TRBD2 (6 bases). Looked up from germline, CDR1 is MNHEY and CDR2 is SVGAGI. The CDR3 contains 11 residues. Trimming took off 9 bases at V and 3 bases at J, with 9 bases between the two ends. The CDR3 sequence is CAREGIYEQYV. In DNA, the CDR3 is TGTGCCAGGGAGGGAATCTACGAGCAGTACGTC.

The chain is built from TRBV18 and TRBJ1-4; 9 bases line up with TRBD1. The germline gives CDR1 KGHSH, CDR2 LQKENI. CDR3 length: 18 amino acids. Unmatched junction bases numbered 16, after V lost 4 bases and J lost 7 bases. The CDR3 sequence: CASSQRSRDRAFGEKLFF. DNA of the CDR3: TGTGCCAGCTCACAACGTAGCCGGGACAGGGCGTTTGGTGAAAAACTGTTTTTT.

This chain connects TRBV25-1 to TRBJ2-7; 7 bases are shared with TRBD1. This CDR3 has 13 amino acids. CDR1 and CDR2 (germline): MGHDK, SYGVNS. V trimming: 8 bases; J trimming: 2 bases; junction bases outside the gene matches: 6. The CDR3, as DNA: TGTGCCAGCGCGACAGGGCCTCCCTACGAGCAGTACTTC. It translates to CASATGPPYEQYF.

The rearrangement links TRBV11-3 to TRBJ2-7, with 8 bases matching TRBD2. Germline loops: CDR1 SGHNT, CDR2 YENEEA. V was pared by 5 bases and J by 2 bases, with 5 bases of the junction left unmatched. This CDR3 has 14 residues. The CDR3 region is CASSPGLAAYEQYV. CDR3 in DNA: TGTGCCAGCAGCCCCGGACTAGCAGCCTACGAGCAGTACGTC.

This chain connects TRBV27 to TRBJ2-1; D is possibly TRBD1 or TRBD2 (6 bases each). The germline V and J ends were trimmed by 5 bases and 10 bases, with 12 bases remaining between them. Germline V lookup: CDR1 MNHEY, CDR2 SMNVEV (reference sequence). This CDR3 is 12 amino acids long. The CDR3 DNA follows: TGTGCCAGCAGTATGGGGGGCAGGGAGCAGTTCTTC. Protein: CASSMGGREQFF.

V is TRBV10-1 and J is TRBJ2-1, with 11 bases aligning to TRBD1. In germline, CDR1 is WNHNN, CDR2 SYGVQD (reference sequence). Germline trimming cut 4 bases from V and 10 bases from J; bases unmatched to any gene: 15. The CDR3 is 17 residues long. The CDR3, as DNA: TGCGCCAGCAGTGCTAGAATACCGGGACAGGGGGACGTCGAGCAGTTCTTC. Translating it yields CASSARIPGQGDVEQFF.

Here the CDR3 reads CASSQDRDNQPQHF. In nucleotides, the CDR3 is TGTGCCAGCAGCCAGGACAGGGACAATCAGCCCCAGCATTTT. The V call is TRBV11-1, the J call TRBJ1-5; 8 bases match TRBD1. Germline loops: CDR1 SGHAT, CDR2 FQDESV (reference sequence). With V trimmed by 5 bases and J by 3 bases, 3 bases remained unmatched. The CDR3 is 14 amino acids.

The CDR3 nucleotides read TGTGCCAGCAGCCTGACTAGCGGGGGGGCTTCAAATGAGCAGTTCTTC. Translated, it gives CASSLTSGGASNEQFF. The chain has TRBV7-2 and TRBJ2-1, with 14 bases identical to TRBD2. Germline lookup yields CDR1 SGHTA and CDR2 FQGNSA. V lost 5 bases and J lost 7; bases outside the gene matches: 7. The CDR3 extends over 16 amino acids.

The V gene is TRBV24-1, the J gene TRBJ2-2; D gene uncertain. This CDR3 spans 12 amino acids. V lost 9 bases to trimming and J lost 4 bases, with 8 bases between them. The V gene's germline CDR1 is KGHDR and CDR2 SFDVKD. The CDR3 protein is CATRSPTGELFF. In nucleotides, the CDR3 is TGTGCCACCCGGAGTCCCACCGGGGAGCTGTTTTTT.

V is TRBV11-3 and J is TRBJ2-3; D gene unclear. There are 14 residues in the CDR3. Germline CDR1 SGHNT, CDR2 YENEEA. Trimming stripped 1 base from V and 0 bases from J, with 5 bases between. The CDR3, as DNA: TGTGCCAGCAGCTTAGTGGCAAGCACAGATACGCAGTATTTT. This gives the protein CASSLVASTDTQYF.

The V call is TRBV30, the J call TRBJ2-5, with TRBD1 matching over 7 bases. CDR1 and CDR2 from the germline V gene are GTSNPN and SVGIG (reference sequence). V was clipped by 2 bases and J by 2 bases; unmatched bases: 11. This CDR3 has 16 residues. CDR3 region: CAWSITGVGEQETQYF. Here the CDR3 DNA reads TGTGCCTGGAGTATTACAGGGGTTGGAGAACAAGAGACCCAGTACTTC.

The chain employs TRBV18 and TRBJ1-1; 10 nucleotides match TRBD1. The germline CDR1 and CDR2 sequences are KGHSH and LQKENI. J was trimmed by 1 base and V by 2 bases; bases with no gene match: 10. The CDR3 runs to 18 residues. Here the CDR3 DNA reads TGTGCCAGCTCACCATCTCTACCGGGACAGGGGTGGAACACTGAAGCTTTCTTT. Translating it yields CASSPSLPGQGWNTEAFF.

The chain is built from TRBV7-2 and TRBJ2-7, with D hard to call. Per germline, CDR1 SGHTA and CDR2 FQGNSA. There are 12 residues in the CDR3. V was trimmed by 5 bases and J by 3 bases, leaving 8 bases between them. This CDR3 reads CASSMGFYEQYV. CDR3 sequence (DNA): TGTGCCAGCAGCATGGGTTTCTACGAGCAGTACGTC.

This rearrangement joins TRBV6-5 to TRBJ2-2; no clear D. The CDR3 has 15 amino acids. Germline V gene sequence: CDR1 MNHEY, CDR2 SVGAGI. V gave up 0 bases and J gave up 5 bases, with 10 bases separating them. The CDR3 DNA is TGTGCCAGCAGTTACTCTTCGACGTTTACCGGGGAGCTGTTTTTT. Translated: CASSYSSTFTGELFF.

This rearrangement joins TRBV13 to TRBJ1-3, with D maybe TRBD1 (6 bases). Trimming took 8 bases from V and 2 from J, leaving 13 bases between them. The CDR3 is made up of 14 amino acids. CDR1 is PRHDT and CDR2 is FYEKMQ in the germline V gene (reference sequence). CDR3: CASGRQVTGNTIYF. CDR3 sequence (DNA): TGTGCCAGCGGGCGACAGGTAACTGGAAACACCATATATTTT.

This chain joins TRBV29-1 and TRBJ1-4, with a weak D call TRBD1 (6 bases). The CDR3 consists of 14 residues. Between the trimmed V and J ends, which lost 4 bases and 5 bases, there was a span of 14 bases. Germline V CDR1 and CDR2: SQVTM, ANQGSEA. This chain's CDR3 is CSVAGETLNEKLFF. CDR3 nucleotide sequence: TGCAGCGTTGCAGGGGAAACGCTCAATGAAAAACTGTTTTTT.

The J gene is TRBJ2-7, the V gene TRBV7-6; 7 bases are a match to TRBD1. Germline V lookup: CDR1 SGHVS, CDR2 FNYEAQ. The ends lost 1 base at V and 1 base at J; junction bases unmatched: 4. CDR3 length: 15 residues. CDR3 sequence (DNA): TGTGCCAGCAGCTTAGTAGAGGGGGCTTCCTACGAGCAGTACTTC. It is translated as CASSLVEGASYEQYF.

The chain recombines TRBV2 with TRBJ2-4, with D possibly called TRBD1 or TRBD2 (5 bases each). Germline CDR1 and CDR2: SNHLY and FYNNEI. V lost 6 bases and J lost 6, with 12 bases in between. This CDR3 spans 13 amino acids. The CDR3 bases are TGTGCCAGCAGGGTGGGGGACGGAAACATTCAGTACTTC. Protein product: CASRVGDGNIQYF.

Concerning this clone: Other DNA sequences in the same sample also yield this CDR3. The V call is TRBV28, the J call TRBJ1-1, with D unclear. Per germline, CDR1 MDHEN and CDR2 SYDVKM. This CDR3 has 11 residues. CDR3 sequence reads: CASTVNTEAFF. CDR3 nucleotide sequence: TGTGCTTCCACAGTGAACACTGAAGCTTTCTTT. The variable domain in full, with the rest retrieved from reference TRBV28 and TRBJ1-1, is DVKVTQSSRYLVKRTGEKVFLECVQDMDHENMFWYRQDPGLGLRLIYFSYDVKMKEKGDIPEGYSVSREKKERFSLILESASTNQTSMYLCASTVNTEAFFGQGTRLTVV.

Turning to this clone: The sample contains more than one DNA sequence encoding this CDR3. V usage is TRBV6-5 and J usage is TRBJ1-2; 10 positions agree with TRBD1. V dropped 1 base and J dropped 4; count of bases not matched to a gene: 6. This CDR3 contains 16 residues. Germline loops: CDR1 MNHEY, CDR2 SVGAGI. The CDR3: CASSYLRTGGSYGYTF. CDR3 sequence (DNA): TGTGCCAGCAGTTACTTACGGACAGGGGGTTCCTATGGCTACACCTTC.

The rearrangement joins TRBV2 to TRBJ1-6; 7 nucleotides align to TRBD1. In germline, CDR1 is SNHLY, CDR2 FYNNEI. This CDR3 spans 15 amino acids. Trimming removed 6 bases from V and 10 bases from J; junction bases left unmatched: 12. This CDR3 reads CASSGARTGDSPLHF. The DNA for the CDR3 is TGTGCCAGCAGCGGGGCGCGGACAGGCGACTCACCCCTCCACTTT.

Only a few counts were recorded for this clone. The rearrangement links TRBV19 to TRBJ2-3; 10 bases are shared with TRBD1. Germline lookup yields CDR1 LNHDA and CDR2 SQIVND (reference sequence). This CDR3 spans 15 amino acids. Trimming at V came to 5 bases and at J to 1 base, leaving 3 bases not matched to a gene. Here the CDR3 reads CASSLGTGGTDTQYF. The CDR3 DNA reads TGTGCCAGTAGTCTCGGGACAGGGGGCACAGATACGCAGTATTTT.

The genes are TRBV30 and TRBJ1-5; the D gene is possibly TRBD1 (5 bases). The CDR3 sequence is 13 residues long. Trimming pared 0 bases from V and 3 bases from J, leaving 6 bases between. The germline V gene encodes CDR1 GTSNPN and CDR2 SVGIG (reference sequence). DNA of the CDR3: TGTGCCTGGAGTGTACAGGACAATCAGCCCCAGCATTTT. Residues: CAWSVQDNQPQHF.

This clone was seen just once. The chain recombines TRBV30 with TRBJ1-6; D ambiguous. The germline V gene has CDR1 GTSNPN and CDR2 SVGIG (reference sequence). The CDR3 loop spans 11 amino acids. V lost 0 bases to trimming and J lost 9 bases, with 3 bases between them. The CDR3 loop reads CAWSVASPLHF. DNA of the CDR3: TGTGCCTGGAGTGTTGCTTCACCCCTCCACTTT.

CDR3 sequence (DNA): TGTGCCGGGAACCGGGACAGGGTCGTTGATGGCTACACCTTC. This translates into CAGNRDRVVDGYTF. The chain is built from TRBV2 and TRBJ1-2; TRBD1 matches at 9 bases. With 11 bases clipped from V and 6 bases from J, the junction kept 13 bases outside the gene matches. The CDR3 length is 14 residues. Germline V gene lookup returns CDR1 SNHLY and CDR2 FYNNEI.

This clone was detected only a few times. The rearrangement joins TRBV6-5 to TRBJ1-5; D unclear. The CDR3 is 13 residues long. In germline, CDR1 is MNHEY, CDR2 SVGAGI. V was clipped by 4 bases and J by 5 bases, with 9 bases between them. The CDR3 nucleotides are TGTGCCAGCAGTTTGGACGGGGATCAGCCCCAGCATTTT. As protein: CASSLDGDQPQHF.